Listed here are 26 T cell receptor beta chains from one sample, sequenced in a study of T cells in Graves' hyperthyroidism and ophthalmopathy. The investigators amplified TCR beta CDR3 regions from RNA transcripts. TCR CDR3 underwent first-round RT-PCR with the HTBI primer set. From the multiplex PCR reads, TCRdb called clonotypes with MiXCR, one entry per CDR3 protein. The repertoire consists of about 420,000 distinct CDR3 sequences, with 15% to 18% occurring once and the leading ten covering over 12%. The sequencing sample was made of blood. Source of these receptors: a woman between 18 and 29 years old with Graves' hyperthyroidism.

This clonotype was counted at least ten times. V is TRBV6-1 and J is TRBJ1-5, with a weak D call TRBD1 (6 bases). The CDR3 has 15 residues. The V end was cut by 3 bases, the J end by 6 bases, with 15 bases between. CDR1 and CDR2 from the germline V gene are MNHNS and SASEGT. The DNA of the CDR3 is TGTGCCAGCAGTGAGAGGGGGAGACTAAGTCAGCCCCAGCATTTT. It encodes CASSERGRLSQPQHF.

A few counts support this clonotype. The rearrangement links TRBV5-1 to TRBJ1-1; 9 bases agree with TRBD1. V lost 1 base to trimming and J lost 4 bases; unmatched junction nucleotides: 2. Germline V lookup: CDR1 SGHRS, CDR2 YFSETQ. The CDR3 loop spans 14 amino acids. The CDR3 loop is CASSLQTGGTEAFF. CDR3 DNA sequence: TGCGCCAGCAGCTTGCAGACAGGGGGCACTGAAGCTTTCTTT.

This clonotype was recorded at least ten times. The J gene is TRBJ2-5, the V gene TRBV6-1; perhaps TRBD2 as D (6 bases). V lost 5 bases to trimming and J lost 5 bases, with 18 bases between them. From germline, CDR1 is MNHNS and CDR2 SASEGT. The CDR3 covers 15 residues. The CDR3 DNA is TGTGCCAGCAGTTACACCGGGGGTAGCGTGGAGACCCAGTACTTC. It translates to CASSYTGGSVETQYF.

The chain couples TRBV15 to TRBJ2-1; perhaps TRBD1 as D (6 bases). From germline, CDR1 is LNHNV and CDR2 YYDKDF (reference sequence). This CDR3 is built from 15 residues. Trimming removed 8 bases at V and 7 bases at J, with 21 bases between. CDR3 nucleotide sequence: TGTGCCACCGCCCCCCGAGGGGGAGCCTTTAATGAGCAGTTCTTC. Its protein product is CATAPRGGAFNEQFF.

This sequence joins TRBV7-9 and TRBJ1-2, with D possibly TRBD1 on 6 matching bases. CDR3 length: 16 amino acids. CDR1 and CDR2 (germline): SEHNR, FQNEAQ (reference sequence). V lost 4 bases, J lost 4 bases, and 19 bases lay in between. CDR3 in amino acids: CASSSPDGRGGYGYTF. As DNA, the CDR3 is TGTGCCAGCAGCTCACCCGACGGCAGGGGAGGCTATGGCTACACCTTC. Based on the CDR3 plus reference TRBV7-9 and TRBJ1-2, the full variable domain is DTGVSQNPRHKITKRGQNVTFRCDPISEHNRLYWYRQTLGQGPEFLTYFQNEAQLEKSRLLSDRFSAERPKGSFSTLEIQRTEQGDSAMYLCASSSPDGRGGYGYTFGSGTRLTVV.

Ten or more counts support this clonotype. V usage is TRBV28 and J usage is TRBJ1-6; weak D call: TRBD1 (6 bases). Germline values: CDR1 MDHEN, CDR2 SYDVKM. Trimming pared 5 bases from V and 6 bases from J, leaving 17 bases between. CDR3 length: 16 residues. CDR3 sequence: CASSNRVAGRNSPLHF. Here the CDR3 DNA reads TGTGCCAGCAGTAACAGGGTTGCGGGTCGTAATTCACCCCTCCACTTT.

This clonotype has at least ten counts. CDR3 DNA sequence: TGCAGTGCCGGACGGTTTAGCGAGCAGTACTTC. Its translation is CSAGRFSEQYF. The V gene is TRBV20-1, the J gene TRBJ2-7, with D uncertain. Germline loops: CDR1 DFQATT, CDR2 SNEGSKA (reference sequence). This CDR3 spans 11 amino acids. The ends were cut back, 6 bases at V and 6 bases at J, with 12 bases in the middle.

This clonotype was detected ten times or more. J is TRBJ2-1 and V is TRBV24-1; 13 bases map to TRBD2. The CDR3 is 16 amino acids. Germline loops: CDR1 KGHDR, CDR2 SFDVKD. The junction had 1 base not matched to a gene; V was cut back by 4 bases and J by 2 bases. CDR3 sequence reads: CATSDTSGRAYNEQFF. DNA of the CDR3: TGTGCCACCAGTGACACTAGCGGGAGGGCCTACAATGAGCAGTTCTTC.

Concerning this clonotype: This may arise from a read error, as a much more abundant clone is one base away. The V and J genes are TRBV10-2 and TRBJ2-5; a possible D gene is TRBD1 (6 bases). Germline CDR1 WSHSY, CDR2 SAAADI. The CDR3 sequence is 15 residues long. This CDR3 is CAGSEPPDSGETQYF. DNA of the CDR3: TGCGCCGGCAGTGAGCCCCCGGACAGCGGTGAGACCCAGTACTTC.

This clonotype occurred many times. The CDR3 protein is CASSPLAGRLGEQFF. CDR3 sequence (DNA): TGTGCCAGCTCACCACTAGCGGGGAGGTTGGGTGAGCAGTTCTTC. The V call is TRBV18, the J call TRBJ2-1, with TRBD2 matching 8 bases. CDR1 and CDR2 from the germline V gene are KGHSH and LQKENI. The length of the CDR3 is 15 residues. V shed 1 base, J shed 9 bases, and the junction held 8 bases outside the gene matches.

The gene calls are TRBV6-1 and TRBJ1-2, with 8 bases lining up with TRBD1. With V trimmed by 7 bases and J by 8 bases, 9 bases remained unmatched. The CDR3 length is 13 residues. Germline CDR1 reads MNHNS; CDR2 reads SASEGT. The CDR3 nucleotides read TGTGCCAGCACTACACAGGGGGTGTACGGCTACACCTTC. This encodes CASTTQGVYGYTF.

This clonotype turned up a few times. V and J are TRBV7-9 and TRBJ2-1; 9 nucleotides agree with TRBD2. The junction had 8 bases not matched to a gene; V was cut back by 5 bases and J by 3 bases. There are 16 residues in the CDR3. Per germline, CDR1 SEHNR and CDR2 FQNEAQ (reference sequence). DNA for the CDR3: TGTGCCAGCAGCAGTACCGGGACTAGCCTCTACAATGAGCAGTTCTTC. Translation: CASSSTGTSLYNEQFF.

In its sample, this clonotype was seen many times. This chain uses TRBV2 with TRBJ2-7; D remains unclear. In germline, CDR1 is SNHLY, CDR2 FYNNEI. The CDR3 sequence is 12 residues long. Trimming pared 7 bases from V and 6 bases from J, leaving 13 bases between. CDR3 region: CASTYELGEQYF. The CDR3 nucleotides are TGTGCCAGCACCTACGAACTCGGCGAGCAGTACTTC.

This clonotype was detected a few times. The gene calls are TRBV20-1 and TRBJ2-7, with 7 bases matching TRBD1. Trimming cost V 6 bases and J 4 bases; bases outside gene matches: 9. This CDR3 region has 13 residues. Per the germline V gene, CDR1 is DFQATT and CDR2 is SNEGSKA (reference sequence). The CDR3 nucleotides read TGCAGTGCCGAGGGAGACAGGGTGTACGAGCAGTACTTC. It translates to CSAEGDRVYEQYF.

This clonotype was picked up a small number of times. V usage is TRBV7-8 and J usage is TRBJ2-3; D perhaps matches TRBD2 (6 bases). V gave up 1 base and J gave up 5 bases, with 16 bases separating them. The CDR3 contains 16 residues. CDR1 is SGHVS and CDR2 is FQNEAQ in the germline V gene. DNA for the CDR3: TGTGCCAGCAGCTTAGTATGGGCGGGGTCGCTAGATACGCAGTATTTT. This codes for CASSLVWAGSLDTQYF. Full variable domain (remainder filled in from reference TRBV7-8 and TRBJ2-3): GAGVSQSPRYKVAKRGQDVALRCDPISGHVSLFWYQQALGQGPEFLTYFQNEAQLDKSGLPSDRFFAERPEGSVSTLKIQRTQQEDSAVYLCASSLVWAGSLDTQYFGPGTRLTVL.

This clonotype came up a few times. This chain joins TRBV20-1 and TRBJ2-1; the D call may be TRBD1 or TRBD2 (6 bases each). Germline lookup yields CDR1 DFQATT and CDR2 SNEGSKA (reference sequence). The CDR3 loop spans 15 amino acids. Trimming left V 5 bases short and J 0 bases short, with 14 bases between. The CDR3, as DNA: TGCAGTGCTGGGGGGCTCCCAAGCTCCTACAATGAGCAGTTCTTC. Residues: CSAGGLPSSYNEQFF.

There are many counts of this clonotype. V gene TRBV11-3 combines with J gene TRBJ2-3; D remains unclear. Germline V gives CDR1 SGHNT, CDR2 YENEEA. V was pared by 6 bases and J by 4 bases, with 8 bases between. The CDR3 contains 12 residues. The CDR3 region has the DNA TGTGCCAGCAGTCGCGGACCAGATACGCAGTATTTT. Encoded protein: CASSRGPDTQYF.

This clonotype has at least ten counts. CDR3 residues: CASSFSGNQPQHF. For the CDR3, the DNA is TGTGCCAGCAGTTTTTCAGGGAATCAGCCCCAGCATTTT. This chain uses TRBV12-3 or TRBV12-4 with TRBJ1-5, with D possibly matching TRBD1 (5 bases). V was clipped by 3 bases and J by 4 bases, with 7 bases between them. The CDR3 totals 13 residues.

This clonotype has at least ten counts. J is TRBJ1-2 and V is TRBV18; D unresolved. Germline V gives CDR1 KGHSH, CDR2 LQKENI. V was cut by 2 bases and J by 5 bases, with 9 bases left in between. The CDR3 is 13 amino acids. The CDR3 nucleotides read TGTGCCAGCTCACCAGCCAGGCTTTATGGCTACACCTTC. This codes for CASSPARLYGYTF.

This clonotype came up many times. The genes are TRBV27 and TRBJ1-1; 10 bases agree with TRBD1. The CDR3 has 16 amino acids. Germline CDR1 reads MNHEY; CDR2 reads SMNVEV (reference sequence). J lost 6 bases, V lost 5 bases, and 12 bases had no gene match. The CDR3 reads CASSPSGTGVRAEAFF. The CDR3 DNA reads TGTGCCAGCAGTCCATCCGGGACAGGGGTACGCGCTGAAGCTTTCTTT.

This clonotype was seen at least ten times. The chain is built from TRBV20-1 and TRBJ2-3; 7 bases map to TRBD1. The germline gives CDR1 DFQATT, CDR2 SNEGSKA (reference sequence). The CDR3 is 13 amino acids. The V segment lost 4 bases and the J segment 0 bases; nucleotides outside the gene matches: 1. CDR3 nucleotide sequence: TGCAGTGCTAACAGGGGAAGCACAGATACGCAGTATTTT. Amino acids: CSANRGSTDTQYF.

In this sample, this clonotype turned up many times. The V and J genes are TRBV12-3 or TRBV12-4 and TRBJ1-4; 9 nucleotides line up with TRBD1. The junction had 9 bases not matched to a gene; V was cut back by 6 bases and J by 7 bases. This CDR3 spans 15 amino acids. The CDR3 DNA reads TGTGCCAGCAGACCCGACAGGGGGGCTCGTGAAAAACTGTTTTTT. Protein sequence: CASRPDRGAREKLFF.

This clonotype was seen only a few times. The V call is TRBV6-1, the J call TRBJ2-7, with D unclear. V lost 6 bases and J 0 bases, leaving 15 bases between the germline ends. The CDR3 extends over 15 amino acids. Germline-derived CDR1 and CDR2 are MNHNS and SASEGT. For the CDR3, the DNA is TGTGCCAGCAGCCGCAGGTTGGTTTTCTCCTACGAGCAGTACTTC. The encoded protein is CASSRRLVFSYEQYF.

This clonotype showed up many times. The V call is TRBV7-2, the J call TRBJ2-3, with D maybe TRBD1 (6 bases). Trimming left V 6 bases short and J 0 bases short, with 13 bases between. CDR3 length equals 15 residues. CDR1 and CDR2 from the germline V gene are SGHTA and FQGNSA. CDR3 residues: CASRKGVSSTDTQYF. CDR3 nucleotides: TGTGCCAGCAGAAAGGGGGTTTCTAGCACAGATACGCAGTATTTT.

The rearrangement joins TRBV6-1 to TRBJ1-5; D remains unclear. This CDR3 spans 13 amino acids. The V and J ends lost 7 bases and 0 bases respectively, with 7 bases between them. Germline V gene data show CDR1 as MNHNS and CDR2 as SASEGT. The CDR3 reads CASKGYSNQPQHF. In DNA, the CDR3 is TGTGCCAGCAAAGGGTATAGCAATCAGCCCCAGCATTTT.

The gene calls are TRBV7-2 and TRBJ2-7; D perhaps matches TRBD1 (6 bases). The CDR3 spans 15 residues. Germline V gene data show CDR1 as SGHTA and CDR2 as FQGNSA. Trimming removed 3 bases at V and 3 bases at J, with 15 bases between. The CDR3 DNA reads as TGTGCCAGCAGCTTTTCCGGGGAAGGGGGCTACGAGCAGTACTTC. Encoded protein: CASSFSGEGGYEQYF.